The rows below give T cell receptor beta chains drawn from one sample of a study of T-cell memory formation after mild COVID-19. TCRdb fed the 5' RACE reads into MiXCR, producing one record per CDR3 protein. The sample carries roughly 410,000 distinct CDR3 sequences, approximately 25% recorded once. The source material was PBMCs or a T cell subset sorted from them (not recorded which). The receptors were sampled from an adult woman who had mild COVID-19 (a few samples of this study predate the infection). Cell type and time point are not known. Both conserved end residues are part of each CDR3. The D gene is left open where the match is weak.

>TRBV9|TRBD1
CASSGTGTVPEQFF
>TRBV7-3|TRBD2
CASSLKAGASTDTQYF
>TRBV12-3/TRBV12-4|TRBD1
CASSLARQGPNTEAFF
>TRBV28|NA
CASSWGSGPSSGNTIYF
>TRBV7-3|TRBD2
CASSSTEVREGHNEQFF
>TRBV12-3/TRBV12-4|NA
CASSRRAISGELSGELFF
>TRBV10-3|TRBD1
CAISGGQAAGNTIYF
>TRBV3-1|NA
CASRIDQNTGELFF
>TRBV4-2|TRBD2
CASSQDGGGSYEQYF
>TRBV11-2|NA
CASSPHRQTPVGYTF
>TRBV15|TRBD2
CATSRARTSGYNEQFF
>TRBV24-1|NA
CATSQNLFRGNEQFF
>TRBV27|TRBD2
CASRRPSGSGNEQFF
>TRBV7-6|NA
CASSLDHGSYEQYF
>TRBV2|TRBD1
CASSEEGQGWETQYF
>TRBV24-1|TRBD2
CATSDPPGGNEQFF
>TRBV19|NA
CASSIRLPYSNQPQHF
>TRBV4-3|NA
CASSQEFGFLPNEQFF
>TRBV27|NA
CASSLGSEVGYNEQFF
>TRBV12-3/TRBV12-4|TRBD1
CASSWTGGEQYF
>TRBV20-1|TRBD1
CSASWGQAYGYTF
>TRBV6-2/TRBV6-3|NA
CASSSVVGKYEQYF
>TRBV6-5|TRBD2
CASSYDSGGSYEQYF
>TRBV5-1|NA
CASSRREEDGYTF
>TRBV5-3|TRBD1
CARSMTGPQPQHF
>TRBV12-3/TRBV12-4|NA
CASSPAASAAETQYF
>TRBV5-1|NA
CASSGLEDHRKETQYF
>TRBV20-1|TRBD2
CSARDSLLVTGRASDNEQFF
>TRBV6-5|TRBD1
CASSYGTGWEKLFF
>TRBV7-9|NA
CASSLGDISYNSPLHF
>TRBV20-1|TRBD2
CSAVTSGRVRSGTQYF
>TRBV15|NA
CATSTEKGIRETQYF
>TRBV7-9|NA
CASSLPSGSTEAFF
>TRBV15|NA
CATSRDLGEDTDTQYF